The T cell receptor beta chain under discussion was sequenced for a study of T cells after yellow fever vaccination (dated by TCRdb to the late 2010s). Background for the entire study: Memory subsets (EM, EMRA, CM and Tscm) were sorted on a BD FACS Aria III using CD3, CD45RA, CCR7 and CD95 staining. The SMART-Seq v4 Ultra Low Input RNA kit was used to prepare libraries from fractions with low cell numbers. To follow T-cell clones before and after primary and booster YFV17D yellow fever vaccination, bulk TCR alpha and beta repertoires were sequenced over time. The cohort comprised two healthy male donors, one aged 18 to 29 and one aged 30 to 40 years. Blood was collected at multiple timepoints before and after primary and secondary immunization, and bulk PBMC replicates and cell subsets were isolated. Memory subsets were sorted on days 0, 15 and 45 and at 18 months after primary vaccination, and on days 0, 15 and 45 after the 30-year booster.

TCR cDNA was synthesized by 5'RACE template switching, which introduced a universal primer site and unique molecular identifiers. Priming for cDNA synthesis came from both the TCR alpha and TCR beta constant segments. Library amplification involved two PCR steps, and the second step added sample barcodes and sequencing adapters. Sequencing of the libraries was done on either Illumina HiSeq 2500 (2x100 bp) or NovaSeq (2x150 bp). The paper's processing steps were these. Demultiplexing of reads and collapsing into UMI consensus sequences were performed with MIGEC, and V(D)J alignment was carried out with MiXCR. Clonotypes responding to the vaccine were identified with edgeR on replicate PBMC samples, with the criteria of FDR below 0.01 and a log2 fold change above 5 up to day 15. Each bulk clonotype was labeled CD4 or CD8 based on which sequenced repertoire, CD4 or CD8, contained the clonotype at higher abundance. Clonotype frequencies in memory subsets were weighted by FACS-sorted cell numbers to estimate each clone's distribution across memory phenotypes. The public reads were reanalyzed by TCRdb: fastp trimming at Q25, MiXCR alignment, in-frame beta chains only. When rows share a CDR3 protein, they turn into one entry using the most common DNA and genes. The V and J calls were determined by TCRdb, not by the authors. For this sample there are approximately 31,000 distinct CDR3 sequences; 10% appear just once. The ten largest clones add up to around 10% of the sample.

Only a few counts were recorded for this clonotype. A much larger clone differs from this one at a single base, so this may be a read error. The full study reports these points: After the booster, most of the clones that had expanded following primary vaccination were detected again (roughly 97% of CD4 and 80% to 90% of CD8), which suggests that memory was broadly maintained. On day 0, almost all vaccine-responding clonotypes were below detection in the sorted memory subsets. The secondary T-cell response was found to be weaker but faster than the primary response, with a peak reached on day 5 rather than on day 15. Because abundant contaminating clonotypes from the bulk population could be contained in FACS-sorted repertoires, computational filtering was required. Only two donors were included in the study, so the extent to which the findings can be generalized is limited. A small fraction of clonotypes appeared in both the CD4 and CD8 compartments, likely as a result of convergent recombination.

The germline V gene (reference sequence) gives CDR1 as DFQATT and CDR2 as SNEGSKA. Trimmed from V: 7 bases; trimmed from J: 5 bases; junction bases lacking a gene match: 10. There are 14 amino acids in the CDR3, from cysteine to phenylalanine inclusive. Here the CDR3 DNA is all that survives: 42 bases in frame from base 1. The treatment or condition label, as the study defines it: live attenuated yellow fever vaccine strain. A standard Ficoll-Paque protocol was used to isolate PBMCs from peripheral blood. The RNeasy Micro Kit was used to extract RNA from sorted memory subsets. This TCR came from a man aged 18 to 30 who received the YFV17D yellow fever vaccine. The rearrangement joined TRBV20-1 to TRBJ2-5, with 10 bases aligning to TRBD1. This specimen was PBMCs, either bulk or a sorted T-cell subset (CD4+, CD8+, memory, or dextramer-sorted; not recorded which), taken around 15 days after the first yellow fever vaccination. For the CDR3, the sequence is CSVTRQGASETQYF. The DNA reads TGCAGTGTTACCCGACAGGGGGCGAGTGAGACCCAGTACTTC.